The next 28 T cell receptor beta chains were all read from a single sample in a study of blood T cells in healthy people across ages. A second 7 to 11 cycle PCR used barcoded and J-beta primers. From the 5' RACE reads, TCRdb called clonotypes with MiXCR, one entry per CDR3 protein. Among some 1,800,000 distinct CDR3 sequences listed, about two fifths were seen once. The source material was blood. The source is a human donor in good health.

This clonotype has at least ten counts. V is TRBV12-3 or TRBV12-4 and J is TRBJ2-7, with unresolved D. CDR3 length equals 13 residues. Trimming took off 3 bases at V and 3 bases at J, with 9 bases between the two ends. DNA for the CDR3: TGTGCCAGCAGTTTCAACACCTTCTACGAGCAGTACTTC. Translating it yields CASSFNTFYEQYF.

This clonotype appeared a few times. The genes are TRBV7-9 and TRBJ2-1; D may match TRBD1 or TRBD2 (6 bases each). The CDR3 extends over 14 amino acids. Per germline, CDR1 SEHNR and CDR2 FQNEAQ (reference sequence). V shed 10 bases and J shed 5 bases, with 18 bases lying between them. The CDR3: CATAGGGVDNEQFF. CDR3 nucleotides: TGTGCCACCGCCGGGGGCGGGGTTGACAATGAGCAGTTCTTC.

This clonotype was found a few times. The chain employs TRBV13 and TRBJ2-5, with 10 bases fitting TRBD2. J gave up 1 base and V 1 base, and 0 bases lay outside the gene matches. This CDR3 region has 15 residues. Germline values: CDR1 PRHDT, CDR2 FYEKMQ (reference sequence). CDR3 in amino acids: CASSLASGSQETQYF. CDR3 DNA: TGTGCCAGCAGCTTAGCTAGCGGGAGCCAAGAGACCCAGTACTTC.

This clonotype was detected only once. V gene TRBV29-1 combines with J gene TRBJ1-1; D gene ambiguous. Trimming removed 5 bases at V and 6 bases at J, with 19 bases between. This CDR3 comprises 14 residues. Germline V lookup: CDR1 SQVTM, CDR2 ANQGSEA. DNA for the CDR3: TGCAGCGTTACGGAGACGGACGCTAAACCTGAAGCTTTCTTT. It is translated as CSVTETDAKPEAFF.

The CDR3 loop reads CASSLESRGAGETQYF. CDR3 nucleotide sequence: TGTGCCAGCAGCTTAGAGAGTAGGGGGGCTGGGGAGACCCAGTACTTC. The rearrangement joins TRBV7-8 to TRBJ2-5, with D perhaps TRBD1 or TRBD2 (6 bases each). CDR3 size: 16 residues. The ends were cut back, 1 base at V and 5 bases at J, with 17 bases in the middle. Germline loops: CDR1 SGHVS, CDR2 FQNEAQ.

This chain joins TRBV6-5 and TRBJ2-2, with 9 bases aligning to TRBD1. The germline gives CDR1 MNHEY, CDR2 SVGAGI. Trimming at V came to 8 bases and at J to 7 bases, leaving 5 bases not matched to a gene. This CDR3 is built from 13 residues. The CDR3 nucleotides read TGTGCCAGCGGGGGGACAGGGATCGGGGAGCTGTTTTTT. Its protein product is CASGGTGIGELFF.

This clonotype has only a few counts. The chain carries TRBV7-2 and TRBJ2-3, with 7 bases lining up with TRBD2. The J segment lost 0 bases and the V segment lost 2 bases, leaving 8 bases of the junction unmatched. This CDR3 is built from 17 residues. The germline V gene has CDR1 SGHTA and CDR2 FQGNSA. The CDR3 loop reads CASSLLGGTASTDTQYF. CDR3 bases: TGTGCCAGCAGCTTACTGGGGGGGACGGCTAGCACAGATACGCAGTATTTT.

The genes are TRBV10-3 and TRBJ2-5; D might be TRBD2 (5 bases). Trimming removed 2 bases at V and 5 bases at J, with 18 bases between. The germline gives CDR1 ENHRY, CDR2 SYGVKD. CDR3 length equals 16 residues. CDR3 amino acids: CAISETRWETAETQYF. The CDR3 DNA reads TGTGCCATCAGTGAGACCCGGTGGGAGACGGCGGAGACCCAGTACTTC.

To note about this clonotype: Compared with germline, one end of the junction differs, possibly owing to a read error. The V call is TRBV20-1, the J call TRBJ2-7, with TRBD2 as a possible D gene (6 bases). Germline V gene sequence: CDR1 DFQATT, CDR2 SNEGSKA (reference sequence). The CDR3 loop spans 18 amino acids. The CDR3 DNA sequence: TGCAGTGCTGGAGATCGGGGGAAAGGGCCCTTGAGCTCCTACGAGCAGTACTTC. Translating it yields CSAGDRGKGPLSSYEQYF.

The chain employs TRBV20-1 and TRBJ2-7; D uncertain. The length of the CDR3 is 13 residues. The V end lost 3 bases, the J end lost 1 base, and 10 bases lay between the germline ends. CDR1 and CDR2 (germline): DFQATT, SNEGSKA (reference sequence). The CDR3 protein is CSARVPFSYEQYF. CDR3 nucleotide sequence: TGCAGTGCTAGGGTTCCCTTTTCCTACGAGCAGTACTTC.

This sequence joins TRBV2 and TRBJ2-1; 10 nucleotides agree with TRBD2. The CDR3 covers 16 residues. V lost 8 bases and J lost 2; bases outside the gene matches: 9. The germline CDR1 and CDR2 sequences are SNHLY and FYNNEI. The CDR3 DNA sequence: TGTGCCAGCCGGGCCGGACTAGCGGTAACCTACAATGAGCAGTTCTTC. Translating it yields CASRAGLAVTYNEQFF.

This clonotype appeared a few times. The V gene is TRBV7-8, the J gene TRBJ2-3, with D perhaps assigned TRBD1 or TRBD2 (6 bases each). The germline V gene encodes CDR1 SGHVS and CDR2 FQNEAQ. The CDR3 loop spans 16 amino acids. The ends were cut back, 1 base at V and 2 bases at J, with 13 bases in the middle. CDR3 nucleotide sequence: TGTGCCAGCAGCTTAGTTCGGTGGGGGGCCACAGATACGCAGTATTTT. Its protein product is CASSLVRWGATDTQYF.

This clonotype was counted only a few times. CDR3 nucleotides: TGTGCCAGCAGTCGCCGGGCCGCGAATTACTACGAGCAGTACTTC. This codes for CASSRRAANYYEQYF. The V gene is TRBV27, the J gene TRBJ2-5, with D hard to call. The end of the DNA fits TRBJ2-7 better, so the J call may be wrong. This CDR3 has 15 amino acids. Germline loops: CDR1 MNHEY, CDR2 SMNVEV (reference sequence).

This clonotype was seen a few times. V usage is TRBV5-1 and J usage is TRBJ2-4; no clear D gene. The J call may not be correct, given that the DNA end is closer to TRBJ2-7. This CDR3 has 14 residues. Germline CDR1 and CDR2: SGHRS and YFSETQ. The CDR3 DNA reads TGCGCCAGCAGCTTGGGTCAGTTCGACTACGAGCAGTACTTC. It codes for CASSLGQFDYEQYF.

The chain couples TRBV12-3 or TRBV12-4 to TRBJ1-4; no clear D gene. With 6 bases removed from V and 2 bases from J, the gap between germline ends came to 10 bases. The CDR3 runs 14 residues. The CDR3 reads CASRPAGTNEKLFF. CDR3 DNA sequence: TGTGCCAGCAGACCCGCGGGTACTAATGAAAAACTGTTTTTT.

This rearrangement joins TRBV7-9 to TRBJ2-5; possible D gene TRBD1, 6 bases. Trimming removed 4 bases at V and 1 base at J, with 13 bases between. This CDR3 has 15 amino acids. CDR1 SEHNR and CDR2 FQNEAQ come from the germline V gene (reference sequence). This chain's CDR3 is CASSSFKQGQETQYF. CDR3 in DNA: TGTGCCAGCAGCTCATTTAAACAGGGCCAAGAGACCCAGTACTTC.

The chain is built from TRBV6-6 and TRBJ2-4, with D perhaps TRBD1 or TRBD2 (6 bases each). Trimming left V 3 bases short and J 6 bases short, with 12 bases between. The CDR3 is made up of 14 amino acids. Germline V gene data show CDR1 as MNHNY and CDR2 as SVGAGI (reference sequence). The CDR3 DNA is TGTGCCAGCAGTTATCCGGGGGCTGGAAACATTCAGTACTTC. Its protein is CASSYPGAGNIQYF.

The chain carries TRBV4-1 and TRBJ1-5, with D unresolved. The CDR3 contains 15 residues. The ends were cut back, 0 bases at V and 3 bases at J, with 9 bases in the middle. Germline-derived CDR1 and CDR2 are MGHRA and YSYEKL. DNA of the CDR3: TGCGCCAGCAGCCAAGAAGGGCCGGACAATCAGCCCCAGCATTTT. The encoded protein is CASSQEGPDNQPQHF.

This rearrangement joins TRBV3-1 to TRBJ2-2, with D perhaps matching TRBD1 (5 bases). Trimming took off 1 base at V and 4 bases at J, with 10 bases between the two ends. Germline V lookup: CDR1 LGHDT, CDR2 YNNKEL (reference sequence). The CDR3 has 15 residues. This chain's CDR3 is CASSQGRGSTGELFF. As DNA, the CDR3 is TGTGCCAGCAGCCAAGGAAGGGGAAGCACCGGGGAGCTGTTTTTT.

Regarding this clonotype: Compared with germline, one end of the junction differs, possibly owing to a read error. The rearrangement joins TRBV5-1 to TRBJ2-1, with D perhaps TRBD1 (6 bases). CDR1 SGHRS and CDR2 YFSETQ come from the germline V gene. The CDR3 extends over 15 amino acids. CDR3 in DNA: TGCGCCGGCAGCATCGGACAGATTTTGGACAATGAGCAGTTCTTC. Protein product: CAGSIGQILDNEQFF.

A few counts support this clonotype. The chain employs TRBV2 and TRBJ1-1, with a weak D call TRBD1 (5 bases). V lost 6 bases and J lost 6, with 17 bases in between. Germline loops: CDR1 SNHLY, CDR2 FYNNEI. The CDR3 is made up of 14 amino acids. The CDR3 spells CASRFREVSSEAFF. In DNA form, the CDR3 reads TGTGCCAGCAGGTTCAGGGAAGTAAGCTCTGAAGCTTTCTTT. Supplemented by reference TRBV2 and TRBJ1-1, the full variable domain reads EPEVTQTPSHQVTQMGQEVILRCVPISNHLYFYWYRQILGQKVEFLVSFYNNEISEKSEIFDDQFSVERPDGSNFTLKIRSTKLEDSAMYFCASRFREVSSEAFFGQGTRLTVV.

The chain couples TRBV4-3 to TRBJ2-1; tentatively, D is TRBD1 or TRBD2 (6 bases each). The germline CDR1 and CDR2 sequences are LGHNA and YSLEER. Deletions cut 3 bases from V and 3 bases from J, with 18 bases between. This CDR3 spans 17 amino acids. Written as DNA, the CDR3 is TGCGCCAGCAGCCAGAGGGATGAGGGGGGACGCTACAATGAGCAGTTCTTC. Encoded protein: CASSQRDEGGRYNEQFF.

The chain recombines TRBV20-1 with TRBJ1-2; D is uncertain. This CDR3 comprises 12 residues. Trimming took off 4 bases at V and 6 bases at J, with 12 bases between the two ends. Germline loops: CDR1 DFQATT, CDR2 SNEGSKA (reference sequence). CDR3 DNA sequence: TGCAGTGCTATGAAGGTTCGTGATGGCTACACCTTC. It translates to CSAMKVRDGYTF.

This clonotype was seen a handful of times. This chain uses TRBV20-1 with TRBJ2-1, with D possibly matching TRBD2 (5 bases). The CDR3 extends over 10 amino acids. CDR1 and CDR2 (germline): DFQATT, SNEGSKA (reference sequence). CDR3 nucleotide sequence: TGCAGGCCAAGAGGGAATGAGCAGTTCTTC. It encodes CRPRGNEQFF.

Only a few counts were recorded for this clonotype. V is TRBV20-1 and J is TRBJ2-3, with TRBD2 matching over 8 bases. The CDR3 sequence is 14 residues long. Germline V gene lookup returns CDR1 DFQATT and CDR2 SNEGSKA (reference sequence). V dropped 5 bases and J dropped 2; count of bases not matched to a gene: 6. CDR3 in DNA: TGCAGTGCTCCTAGCGGGTTCTACACAGATACGCAGTATTTT. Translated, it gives CSAPSGFYTDTQYF.

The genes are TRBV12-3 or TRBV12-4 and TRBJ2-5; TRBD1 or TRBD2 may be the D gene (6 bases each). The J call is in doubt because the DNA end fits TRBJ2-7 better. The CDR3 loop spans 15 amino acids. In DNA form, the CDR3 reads TGTGCCAGCAGTTTAGGCCCATGGGGGGCGGGCGAGCAGTACTTC. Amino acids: CASSLGPWGAGEQYF.

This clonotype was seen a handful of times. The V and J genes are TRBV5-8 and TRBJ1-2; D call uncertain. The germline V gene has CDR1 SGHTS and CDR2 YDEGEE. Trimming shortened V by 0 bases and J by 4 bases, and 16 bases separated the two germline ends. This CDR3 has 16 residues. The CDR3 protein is CASSLVLGMAGYGYTF. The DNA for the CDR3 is TGTGCCAGCAGCTTGGTTTTAGGGATGGCTGGCTATGGCTACACCTTC. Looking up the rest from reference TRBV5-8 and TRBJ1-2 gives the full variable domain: EAGVTQSPTHLIKTRGQQATLRCSPISGHTSVYWYQQALGLGLQFLLWYDEGEERNRGNFPPRFSGRQFPNYSSELNVNALELEDSALYLCASSLVLGMAGYGYTFGSGTRLTVV.

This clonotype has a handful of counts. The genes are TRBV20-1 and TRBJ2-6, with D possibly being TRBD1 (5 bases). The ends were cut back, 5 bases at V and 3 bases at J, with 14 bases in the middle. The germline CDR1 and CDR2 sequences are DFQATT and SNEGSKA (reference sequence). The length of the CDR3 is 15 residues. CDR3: CSAPPIRGGANVLTF. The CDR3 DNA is TGCAGTGCTCCCCCCATAAGGGGTGGGGCCAACGTCCTGACTTTC.